These 12 T cell receptor beta chains share one sample of origin, sequenced in a study of control samples from healthy donors and cancer patients. The data were produced by immunoSEQ multiplex PCR, yet TCRdb's version contains in-frame clones alone and is incomplete. Of roughly 220,000 clones listed, 90% to 95% were seen once; the top ten hold about 1.6%. Specimen: blood. These receptors came from a man aged 45 to 65 in good health.

CDR3 loop: CASSVVTTNEKLFF. CDR3 DNA: TGTGCCAGCAGTGTCGTGACAACTAATGAAAAACTGTTTTTT. The chain is built from TRBV2 and TRBJ1-4; D not certain. The germline V and J ends were trimmed by 4 bases and 0 bases, with 6 bases remaining between them. The length of the CDR3 is 14 residues. Germline CDR1 reads SNHLY; CDR2 reads FYNNEI. Full variable domain (missing parts from reference TRBV2 and TRBJ1-4): EPEVTQTPSHQVTQMGQEVILRCVPISNHLYFYWYRQILGQKVEFLVSFYNNEISEKSEIFDDQFSVERPDGSNFTLKIRSTKLEDSAMYFCASSVVTTNEKLFFGSGTQLSVL.

The V gene is TRBV20-1, the J gene TRBJ2-7, with D possibly matching TRBD1 (5 bases). The CDR3 loop spans 13 amino acids. Germline CDR1 is DFQATT and CDR2 is SNEGSKA (reference sequence). Trimming left V 3 bases short and J 4 bases short, with 13 bases between. In DNA, the CDR3 is TGCAGTGCTAGTGCAGGGTTAGGGTACGAGCAGTACTTC. This sequence encodes CSASAGLGYEQYF.

The rearrangement uses TRBV11-1 and TRBJ2-3; 12 bases are shared with TRBD2. J lost 4 bases, V lost 5 bases, and 4 bases had no gene match. The CDR3 covers 15 residues. Germline V gene lookup returns CDR1 SGHAT and CDR2 FQDESV (reference sequence). CDR3 loop: CASSPTSGGPDTQYF. Written as DNA, the CDR3 is TGTGCCAGCAGCCCCACTAGCGGGGGGCCAGATACGCAGTATTTT. Together with reference TRBV11-1 and TRBJ2-3, the CDR3 gives the full variable domain: EAEVAQSPRYKITEKSQAVAFWCDPISGHATLYWYRQILGQGPELLVQFQDESVVDDSQLPKDRFSAERLKGVDSTLKIQPAELGDSAMYLCASSPTSGGPDTQYFGPGTRLTVL.

The gene calls are TRBV28 and TRBJ1-2, with unresolved D. Germline CDR1 reads MDHEN; CDR2 reads SYDVKM. The CDR3 runs 13 residues. The V end lost 6 bases, the J end lost 6 bases, and 14 bases lay between the germline ends. CDR3: CASRNSASDGYTF. The DNA of the CDR3 is TGTGCCAGCAGGAATTCAGCCTCGGATGGCTACACCTTC.

V and J are TRBV20-1 and TRBJ2-1, with D unresolved. The CDR3 covers 11 residues. V lost 0 bases, J lost 11 bases, and 8 bases lay in between. The germline CDR1 and CDR2 sequences are DFQATT and SNEGSKA (reference sequence). The CDR3 nucleotides are TGCAGTGCTAGAGAGGCTACCCAGCAGTTCTTC. Its translation: CSAREATQQFF.

This rearrangement joins TRBV28 to TRBJ1-2, with D possibly TRBD1 on 6 matching bases. Germline-derived CDR1 and CDR2 are MDHEN and SYDVKM. This CDR3 contains 15 residues. V was shortened by 4 bases and J by 7 bases, with 19 bases between the two germline ends. As DNA, the CDR3 is TGTGCCAGCAGTTCACCGCCCTGGGGGGCAGGTGGCTACACCTTC. This encodes CASSSPPWGAGGYTF.

The gene calls are TRBV6-2 or TRBV6-3 and TRBJ1-6; 8 bases agree with TRBD1. Germline CDR1 MNHEY, CDR2 SVGEGT. The junction had 7 bases not matched to a gene; V was cut back by 6 bases and J by 9 bases. This CDR3 comprises 14 residues. The CDR3 DNA reads as TGTGCCAGCAGCCCTACGCAGGGGGCTTCACCCCTCCACTTT. Translation: CASSPTQGASPLHF.

V usage is TRBV27 and J usage is TRBJ2-1; D is ambiguous. The CDR3 contains 14 residues. Germline CDR1 is MNHEY and CDR2 is SMNVEV (reference sequence). Trimming removed 4 bases at V and 7 bases at J, with 14 bases between. The CDR3 DNA sequence: TGTGCCAGCAGTTCGTTTAAGGGTGGGAATGAGCAGTTCTTC. Translating gives CASSSFKGGNEQFF.

The chain has TRBV9 and TRBJ1-2, with D hard to call. The CDR3 is 12 residues long. The V and J ends lost 1 base and 10 bases respectively, with 11 bases between them. CDR1 and CDR2 from the germline V gene are SGDLS and YYNGEE. The DNA for the CDR3 is TGTGCCAGCAGCGTACCATCCCTCGACTACACCTTC. Its translation is CASSVPSLDYTF.

This clone was detected once. The chain joins TRBV5-1 to TRBJ2-7, with 11 bases aligning to TRBD2. In germline, CDR1 is SGHRS, CDR2 YFSETQ. The V and J ends lost 0 bases and 2 bases, in that order; junction bases with no gene match: 1. This CDR3 is built from 15 residues. The CDR3 protein is CASSLASGGPYEQYF. The CDR3 DNA reads TGCGCCAGCAGCTTGGCTAGCGGGGGGCCCTACGAGCAGTACTTC.

The chain has TRBV11-2 and TRBJ2-4; tentatively, D is TRBD1 (5 bases). V lost 2 bases and J 5 bases, leaving 10 bases between the germline ends. CDR3 length: 14 residues. Germline loops: CDR1 SGHAT, CDR2 FQNNGV. The CDR3 region has the DNA TGTGCCAGCAGCTTACAGGGATCCCAAAACATTCAGTACTTC. Its translation: CASSLQGSQNIQYF.

V usage is TRBV7-9 and J usage is TRBJ1-6; no clear D gene. CDR1 is SEHNR, CDR2 FQNEAQ, per germline (reference sequence). V shed 4 bases and J shed 11 bases, with 21 bases lying between them. The CDR3 is 16 residues long. Here the CDR3 DNA reads TGTGCCAGCAGCTCCACGGCCTTACCCGGGGTCCCACCCCTCCACTTT. Translating it yields CASSSTALPGVPPLHF.